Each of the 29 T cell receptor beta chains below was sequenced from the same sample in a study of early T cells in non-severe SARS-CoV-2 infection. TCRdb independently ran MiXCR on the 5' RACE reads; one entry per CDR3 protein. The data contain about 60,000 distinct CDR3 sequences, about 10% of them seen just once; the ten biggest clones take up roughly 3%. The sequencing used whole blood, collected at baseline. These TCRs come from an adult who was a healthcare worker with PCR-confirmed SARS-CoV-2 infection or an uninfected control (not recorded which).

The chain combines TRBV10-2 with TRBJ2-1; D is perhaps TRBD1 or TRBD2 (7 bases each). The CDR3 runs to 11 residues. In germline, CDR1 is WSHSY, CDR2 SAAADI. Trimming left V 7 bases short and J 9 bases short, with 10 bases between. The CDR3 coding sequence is TGCGCCAGCACAGGGGGGGGTGAGCAGTTCTTC. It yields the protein CASTGGGEQFF.

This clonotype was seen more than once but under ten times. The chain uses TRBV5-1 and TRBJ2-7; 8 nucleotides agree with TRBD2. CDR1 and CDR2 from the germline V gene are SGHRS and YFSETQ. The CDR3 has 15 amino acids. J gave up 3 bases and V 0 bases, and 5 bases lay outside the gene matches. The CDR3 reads CASSLGSGEFYEQYF. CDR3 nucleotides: TGCGCCAGCAGCTTGGGTAGCGGGGAGTTCTACGAGCAGTACTTC.

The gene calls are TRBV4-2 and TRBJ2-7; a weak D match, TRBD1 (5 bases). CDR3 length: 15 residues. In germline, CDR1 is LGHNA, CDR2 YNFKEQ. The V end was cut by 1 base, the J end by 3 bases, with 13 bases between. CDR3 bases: TGTGCCAGCAGCCAAGCTAGTCAGGGTGTCTACGAGCAGTACTTC. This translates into CASSQASQGVYEQYF.

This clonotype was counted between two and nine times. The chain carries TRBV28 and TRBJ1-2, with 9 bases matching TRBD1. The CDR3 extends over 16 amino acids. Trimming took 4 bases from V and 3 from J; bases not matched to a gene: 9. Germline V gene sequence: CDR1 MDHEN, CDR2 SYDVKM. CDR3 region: CASSSPGDRAHYGYTF. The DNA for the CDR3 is TGTGCCAGCAGTTCACCGGGGGACAGGGCGCACTATGGCTACACCTTC.

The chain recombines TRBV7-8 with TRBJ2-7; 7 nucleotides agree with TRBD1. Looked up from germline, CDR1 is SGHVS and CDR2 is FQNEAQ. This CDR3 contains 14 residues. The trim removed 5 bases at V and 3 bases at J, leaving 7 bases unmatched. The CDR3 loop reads CASSPSRQGYEQYF. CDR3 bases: TGTGCCAGCAGCCCCTCGAGACAGGGCTACGAGCAGTACTTC. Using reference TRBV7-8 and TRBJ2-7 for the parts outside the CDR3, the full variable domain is GAGVSQSPRYKVAKRGQDVALRCDPISGHVSLFWYQQALGQGPEFLTYFQNEAQLDKSGLPSDRFFAERPEGSVSTLKIQRTQQEDSAVYLCASSPSRQGYEQYFGPGTRLTVT.

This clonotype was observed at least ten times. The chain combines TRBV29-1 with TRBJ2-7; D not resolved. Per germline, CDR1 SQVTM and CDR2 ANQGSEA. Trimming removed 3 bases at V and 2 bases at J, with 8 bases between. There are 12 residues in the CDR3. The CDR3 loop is CSVDDIPYEQYF. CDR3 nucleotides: TGCAGCGTTGATGACATACCCTACGAGCAGTACTTC.

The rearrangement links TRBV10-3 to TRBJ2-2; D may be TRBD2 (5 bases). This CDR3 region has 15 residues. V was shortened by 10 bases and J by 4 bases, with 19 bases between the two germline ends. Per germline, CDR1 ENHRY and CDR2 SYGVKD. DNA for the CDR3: TGTGCCACCGCCCGGGATTCGGGTAGCACCGGGGAGCTGTTTTTT. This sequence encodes CATARDSGSTGELFF.

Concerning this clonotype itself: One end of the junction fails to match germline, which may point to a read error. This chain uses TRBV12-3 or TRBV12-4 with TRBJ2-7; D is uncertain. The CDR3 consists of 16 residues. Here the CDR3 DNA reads TGTGCCAGCGCTAAAGGCCCAGACCGGGCTTCCTACGAGCGGTACTTC. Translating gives CASAKGPDRASYERYF.

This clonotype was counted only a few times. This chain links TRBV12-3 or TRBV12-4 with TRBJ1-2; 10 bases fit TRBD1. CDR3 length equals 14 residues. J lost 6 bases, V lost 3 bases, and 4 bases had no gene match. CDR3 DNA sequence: TGTGCCAGCAGTTTGGACAGGGGGAGCCATGGCTACACCTTC. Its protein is CASSLDRGSHGYTF.

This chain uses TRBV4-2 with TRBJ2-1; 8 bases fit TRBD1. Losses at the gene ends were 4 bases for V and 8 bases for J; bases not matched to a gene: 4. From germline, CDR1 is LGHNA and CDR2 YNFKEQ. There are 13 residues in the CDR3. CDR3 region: CASSPYRGYEQFF. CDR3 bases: TGTGCCAGCAGCCCTTACAGGGGGTATGAGCAGTTCTTC.

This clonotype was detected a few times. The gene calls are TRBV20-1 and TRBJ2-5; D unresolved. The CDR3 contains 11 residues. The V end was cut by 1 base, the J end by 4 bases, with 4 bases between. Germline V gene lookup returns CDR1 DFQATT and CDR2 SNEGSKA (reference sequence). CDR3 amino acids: CSARVVETQYF. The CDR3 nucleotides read TGCAGTGCTAGAGTCGTAGAGACCCAGTACTTC.

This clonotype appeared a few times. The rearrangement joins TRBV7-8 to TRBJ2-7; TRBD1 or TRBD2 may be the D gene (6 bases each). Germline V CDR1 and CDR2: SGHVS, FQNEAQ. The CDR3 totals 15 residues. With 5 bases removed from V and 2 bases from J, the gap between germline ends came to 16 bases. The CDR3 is CASSPQHGGAYEQYF. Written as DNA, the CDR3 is TGTGCCAGCAGCCCCCAGCACGGGGGCGCCTACGAGCAGTACTTC.

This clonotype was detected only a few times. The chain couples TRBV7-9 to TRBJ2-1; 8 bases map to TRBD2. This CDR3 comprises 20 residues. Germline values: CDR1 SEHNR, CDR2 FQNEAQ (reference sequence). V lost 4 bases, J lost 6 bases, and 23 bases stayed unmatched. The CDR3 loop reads CASSSSPLAGPGRGGNEQFF. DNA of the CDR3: TGTGCCAGCAGCTCATCACCCTTAGCGGGGCCGGGAAGGGGTGGCAATGAGCAGTTCTTC.

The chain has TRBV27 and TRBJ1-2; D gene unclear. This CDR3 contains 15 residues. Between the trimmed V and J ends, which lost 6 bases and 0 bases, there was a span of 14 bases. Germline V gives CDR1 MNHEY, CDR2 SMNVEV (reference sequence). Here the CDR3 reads CASSLTPTPNYGYTF. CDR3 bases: TGTGCCAGCAGCCTTACCCCCACCCCTAACTATGGCTACACCTTC.

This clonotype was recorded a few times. Written as DNA, the CDR3 is TGTGCCAGTAGTACCCAGAGCGGGGGGCTAACTGAAGCTTTCTTT. Its translation: CASSTQSGGLTEAFF. This chain links TRBV19 with TRBJ1-1, with a weak D call TRBD1 (6 bases). The V end lost 4 bases, the J end lost 5 bases, and 17 bases lay between the germline ends. The CDR3 has 15 residues. The germline V gene has CDR1 LNHDA and CDR2 SQIVND (reference sequence).

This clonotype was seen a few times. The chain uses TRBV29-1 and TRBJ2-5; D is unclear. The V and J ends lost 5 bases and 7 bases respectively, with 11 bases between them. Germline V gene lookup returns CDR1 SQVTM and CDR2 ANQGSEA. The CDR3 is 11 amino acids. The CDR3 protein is CSVSLGRTQYF. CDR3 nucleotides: TGCAGCGTTTCCCTAGGGCGGACCCAGTACTTC.

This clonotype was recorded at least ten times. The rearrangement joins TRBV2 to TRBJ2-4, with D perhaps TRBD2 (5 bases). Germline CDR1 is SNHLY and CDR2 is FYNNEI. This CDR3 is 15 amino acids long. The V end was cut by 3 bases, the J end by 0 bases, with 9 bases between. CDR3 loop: CASSEDSIAKNIQYF. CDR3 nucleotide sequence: TGTGCCAGCAGTGAGGACTCAATAGCCAAAAACATTCAGTACTTC. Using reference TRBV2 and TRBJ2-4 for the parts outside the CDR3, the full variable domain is EPEVTQTPSHQVTQMGQEVILRCVPISNHLYFYWYRQILGQKVEFLVSFYNNEISEKSEIFDDQFSVERPDGSNFTLKIRSTKLEDSAMYFCASSEDSIAKNIQYFGAGTRLSVL.

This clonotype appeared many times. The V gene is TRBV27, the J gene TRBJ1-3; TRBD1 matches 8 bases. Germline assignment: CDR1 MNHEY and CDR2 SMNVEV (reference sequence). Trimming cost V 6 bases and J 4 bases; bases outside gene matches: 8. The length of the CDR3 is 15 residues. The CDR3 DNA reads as TGTGCCAGCAGCCCCGACAGGGGACTCGGAAACACCATATATTTT. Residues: CASSPDRGLGNTIYF.

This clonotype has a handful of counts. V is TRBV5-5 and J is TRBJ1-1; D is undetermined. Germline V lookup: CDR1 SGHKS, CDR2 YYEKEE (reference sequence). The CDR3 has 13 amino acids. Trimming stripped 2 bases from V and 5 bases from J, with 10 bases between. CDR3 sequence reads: CASSFMKETEAFF. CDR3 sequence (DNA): TGTGCCAGCAGCTTCATGAAGGAAACTGAAGCTTTCTTT.

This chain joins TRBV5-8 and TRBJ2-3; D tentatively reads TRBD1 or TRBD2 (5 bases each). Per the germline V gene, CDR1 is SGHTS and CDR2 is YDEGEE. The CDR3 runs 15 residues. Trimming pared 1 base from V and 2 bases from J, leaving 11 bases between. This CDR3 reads CASSLQGATTDTQYF. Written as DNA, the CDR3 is TGTGCCAGCAGCTTGCAGGGAGCCACCACAGATACGCAGTATTTT.

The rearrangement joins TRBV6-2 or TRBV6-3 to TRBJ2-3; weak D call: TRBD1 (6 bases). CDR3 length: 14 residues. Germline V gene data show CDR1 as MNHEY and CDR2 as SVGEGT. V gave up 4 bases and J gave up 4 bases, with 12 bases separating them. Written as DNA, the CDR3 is TGTGCCAGCAGTTCCCGACAGGAGGCAGATACGCAGTATTTT. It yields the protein CASSSRQEADTQYF.

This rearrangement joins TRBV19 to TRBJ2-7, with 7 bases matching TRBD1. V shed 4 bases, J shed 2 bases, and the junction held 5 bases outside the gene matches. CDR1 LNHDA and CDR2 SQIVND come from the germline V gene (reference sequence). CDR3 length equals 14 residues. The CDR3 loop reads CASSTPGTAYEQYF. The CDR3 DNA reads TGTGCCAGTAGTACCCCCGGGACAGCCTACGAGCAGTACTTC.

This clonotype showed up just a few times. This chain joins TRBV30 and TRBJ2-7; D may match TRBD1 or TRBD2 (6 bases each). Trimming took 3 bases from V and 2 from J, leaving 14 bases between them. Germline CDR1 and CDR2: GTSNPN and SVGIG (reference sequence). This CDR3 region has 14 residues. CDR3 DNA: TGTGCCTGGAGGTCGGGGGCCCTAACCTACGAGCAGTACTTC. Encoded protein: CAWRSGALTYEQYF.

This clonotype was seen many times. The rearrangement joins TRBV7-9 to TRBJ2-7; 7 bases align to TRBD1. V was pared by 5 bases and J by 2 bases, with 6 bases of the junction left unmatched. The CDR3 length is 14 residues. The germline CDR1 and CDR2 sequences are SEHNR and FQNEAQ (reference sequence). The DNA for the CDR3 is TGTGCCAGCAGCCACGGGGACAGCGCCTACGAGCAGTACTTC. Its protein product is CASSHGDSAYEQYF.

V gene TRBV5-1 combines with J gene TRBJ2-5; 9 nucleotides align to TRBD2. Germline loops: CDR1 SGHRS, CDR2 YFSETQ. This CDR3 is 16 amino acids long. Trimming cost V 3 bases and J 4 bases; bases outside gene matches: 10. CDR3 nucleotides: TGCGCCAGCAGCTCTATTATAGCGGGGGAAGGAGAGACCCAGTACTTC. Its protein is CASSSIIAGEGETQYF. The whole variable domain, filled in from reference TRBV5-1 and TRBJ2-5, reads KAGVTQTPRYLIKTRGQQVTLSCSPISGHRSVSWYQQTPGQGLQFLFEYFSETQRNKGNFPGRFSGRQFSNSRSEMNVSTLELGDSALYLCASSSIIAGEGETQYFGPGTRLLVL.

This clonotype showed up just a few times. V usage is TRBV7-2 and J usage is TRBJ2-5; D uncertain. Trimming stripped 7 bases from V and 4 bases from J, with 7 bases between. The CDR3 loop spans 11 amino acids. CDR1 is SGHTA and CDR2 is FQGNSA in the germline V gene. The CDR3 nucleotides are TGTGCCAGCACCGCCCGAGAGACCCAGTACTTC. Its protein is CASTARETQYF. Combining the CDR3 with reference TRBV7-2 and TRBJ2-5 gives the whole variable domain GAGVSQSPSNKVTEKGKDVELRCDPISGHTALYWYRQSLGQGLEFLIYFQGNSAPDKSGLPSDRFSAERTGGSVSTLTIQRTQQEDSAVYLCASTARETQYFGPGTRLLVL.

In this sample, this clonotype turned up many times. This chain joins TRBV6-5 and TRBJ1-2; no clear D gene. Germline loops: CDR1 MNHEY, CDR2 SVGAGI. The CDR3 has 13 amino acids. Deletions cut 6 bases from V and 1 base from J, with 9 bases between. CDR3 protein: CASSPTDNYGYTF. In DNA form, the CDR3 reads TGTGCCAGCAGCCCTACAGATAACTATGGCTACACCTTC.

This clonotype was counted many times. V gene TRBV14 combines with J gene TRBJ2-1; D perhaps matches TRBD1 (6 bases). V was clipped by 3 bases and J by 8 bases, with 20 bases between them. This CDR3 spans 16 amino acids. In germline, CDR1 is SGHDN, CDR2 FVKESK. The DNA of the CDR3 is TGTGCCAGCAGCCACAGACAGGCGCTCCACGGCGATGAGCAGTTCTTC. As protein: CASSHRQALHGDEQFF.

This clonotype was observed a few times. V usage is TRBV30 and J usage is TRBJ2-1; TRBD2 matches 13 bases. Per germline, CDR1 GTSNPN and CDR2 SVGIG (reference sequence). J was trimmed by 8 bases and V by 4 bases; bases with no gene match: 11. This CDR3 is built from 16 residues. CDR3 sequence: CAWNPIGTSGVDEQFF. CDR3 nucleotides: TGTGCCTGGAACCCTATCGGGACTAGCGGGGTAGATGAGCAGTTCTTC.